What follows describes a single T cell receptor (beta chain). This entry belongs to a study of shared clonotypes between healthy human individuals. Deep level was the assay's run setting. TCRdb's table, derived via immunoSEQ multiplex PCR, lists solely in-frame clones and lacks some. The repertoire holds approximately 1,500,000 clones, with about 96% as singletons. The germline V gene has CDR1 PRHDT and CDR2 FYEKMQ (reference sequence). This CDR3 contains 16 residues. The V segment lost 5 bases and the J segment 0 bases; nucleotides outside the gene matches: 7. The receptor comes from a man aged 25-40 years in good health. The genes are TRBV13 and TRBJ2-4; 7 nucleotides line up with TRBD1. The sequenced sample consisted of naive CD4+ T cells sorted from blood. Sample subset: CD45RA+ positively selected. The CDR3 DNA follows: TGTGCCAGCAGCGGGGGACAGACGTTAGCCAAAAACATTCAGTACTTC. This encodes CASSGGQTLAKNIQYF.